A single sample gave rise to the 26 T cell receptor beta chains below, sequenced in a study of cytomegalovirus exposure and HLA in healthy donors. The PCR contained 60 Vbeta and 13 Jbeta primers. Measured with immunoSEQ multiplex PCR; TCRdb has only the in-frame clones, and not every one. The sample gives 100,000 to 150,000 clones, approximately 78% of which show up once; approximately 10% is in the top ten. The material sequenced was PBMCs. The source is a man aged 25 to 45 in good health and CMV-seropositive.

The chain recombines TRBV6-5 with TRBJ1-3, with 7 bases aligning to TRBD1. The CDR3 runs to 15 residues. The J segment lost 0 bases and the V segment lost 6 bases, leaving 5 bases of the junction unmatched. In germline, CDR1 is MNHEY, CDR2 SVGAGI. The CDR3 sequence: CASSGQAYSGNTIYF. Written as DNA, the CDR3 is TGTGCCAGCAGCGGACAGGCCTACTCTGGAAACACCATATATTTT.

This clone was seen only once. The V and J genes are TRBV13 and TRBJ2-5; weak D call: TRBD2 (7 bases). V lost 7 bases to trimming and J lost 5 bases, with 20 bases between them. Germline CDR1 and CDR2: PRHDT and FYEKMQ (reference sequence). The CDR3 runs to 15 residues. The CDR3 protein is CASILGGLSSETQYF. In DNA, the CDR3 is TGTGCCAGCATCCTGGGGGGGCTTTCTTCCGAGACCCAGTACTTC.

V usage is TRBV10-2 and J usage is TRBJ1-3, with D possibly TRBD1 on 5 matching bases. CDR1 and CDR2 from the germline V gene are WSHSY and SAAADI. V was shortened by 5 bases and J by 0 bases, with 14 bases between the two germline ends. The CDR3 length is 16 residues. Written as DNA, the CDR3 is TGCGCCAGCAGTTCGACCCCAGGGTCCTCTGGAAACACCATATATTTT. Amino acids: CASSSTPGSSGNTIYF.

V gene TRBV7-2 combines with J gene TRBJ2-5, with 13 nucleotides matching TRBD2. The V and J ends lost 8 bases and 4 bases, in that order; junction bases with no gene match: 7. The CDR3 runs 15 residues. Looked up from germline, CDR1 is SGHTA and CDR2 is FQGNSA. The CDR3 region is CASSTSGRARETQYF. The CDR3 coding sequence is TGTGCCAGCTCCACTAGCGGGAGGGCCAGAGAGACCCAGTACTTC.

Worth noting for this clone: At one end the junction does not follow the germline gene, possibly because of a read error. This chain connects TRBV14 to TRBJ2-1; D might be TRBD2 (5 bases). Per germline, CDR1 SGHDN and CDR2 FVKESK. CDR3 length: 17 residues. CDR3 sequence: CASSHLLGVSSDNEQFF. CDR3 nucleotides: TGTGCCAGCAGCCATCTTCTCGGGGTAAGCTCCGACAATGAGCAGTTCTTC.

This clone was detected only a few times. The chain joins TRBV18 to TRBJ1-1; 9 bases are shared with TRBD1. The V segment lost 3 bases and the J segment 6 bases; nucleotides outside the gene matches: 11. Germline CDR1 KGHSH, CDR2 LQKENI. This CDR3 has 16 amino acids. CDR3 in amino acids: CASSPTVGQGIAEAFF. The CDR3 coding sequence is TGTGCCAGCTCACCCACCGTGGGACAGGGAATTGCTGAAGCTTTCTTT.

V gene TRBV5-8 combines with J gene TRBJ2-5; 8 nucleotides match TRBD1. Germline V gene data show CDR1 as SGHTS and CDR2 as YDEGEE. The CDR3 has 14 amino acids. V lost 3 bases and J lost 5; bases outside the gene matches: 6. The CDR3 region is CASSSRTGRETQYF. CDR3 bases: TGTGCCAGCAGCTCGAGGACAGGGAGGGAGACCCAGTACTTC.

The V call is TRBV7-3, the J call TRBJ2-7, with a weak D call TRBD1 (6 bases). The CDR3 is made up of 13 amino acids. Trimming took 1 base from V and 7 from J, leaving 11 bases between them. CDR1 and CDR2 from the germline V gene are SGHTA and FQGTGA. Here the CDR3 DNA reads TGTGCCAGCAGCTTAAACCCCCAGGGGGAGCAGTACTTC. Encoded protein: CASSLNPQGEQYF.

This clone was seen only a few times. The chain couples TRBV6-1 to TRBJ2-7, with D possibly being TRBD1 (6 bases). V was clipped by 7 bases and J by 6 bases, with 13 bases between them. This CDR3 has 12 amino acids. In germline, CDR1 is MNHNS, CDR2 SASEGT. This CDR3 is CASMAGRGEQYF. The CDR3 DNA sequence: TGTGCCAGCATGGCCGGCAGGGGCGAGCAGTACTTC.

The gene calls are TRBV27 and TRBJ2-5, with TRBD1 as a possible D gene (6 bases). Germline assignment: CDR1 MNHEY and CDR2 SMNVEV (reference sequence). Trimming removed 7 bases from V and 4 bases from J, with 16 bases in between. CDR3 length: 14 amino acids. CDR3 sequence reads: CASIPWDNPETQYF. The CDR3 nucleotides are TGTGCCAGCATCCCGTGGGACAACCCAGAGACCCAGTACTTC.

CDR3 bases: TGTGCCAGCTCACCAACAGATAACTATGGCTACACCTTC. It is translated as CASSPTDNYGYTF. The chain employs TRBV18 and TRBJ1-2; D remains ambiguous. Germline loops: CDR1 KGHSH, CDR2 LQKENI. The CDR3 is made up of 13 amino acids. Trimming pared 2 bases from V and 1 base from J, leaving 5 bases between.

This clone showed up just a few times. V gene TRBV5-4 combines with J gene TRBJ2-7; the match to TRBD2 covers 7 bases. The CDR3 covers 13 residues. Germline CDR1 SGHNT, CDR2 YYREEE (reference sequence). The V segment lost 5 bases and the J segment 5 bases; nucleotides outside the gene matches: 7. In DNA form, the CDR3 reads TGTGCCAGCAGTCCTGTGGGGGGGAACGAGCAGTACTTC. It translates to CASSPVGGNEQYF.

This clone appeared once. The chain carries TRBV28 and TRBJ1-4; 9 bases are shared with TRBD1. CDR1 MDHEN and CDR2 SYDVKM come from the germline V gene. The V gene end was trimmed by 4 bases and the J gene end by 8 bases; junction bases not matched to a gene: 14. The CDR3 length is 17 residues. CDR3 protein: CASSYGQGTRDREKLFF. The CDR3 coding sequence is TGTGCCAGCAGTTATGGACAGGGGACGAGGGATAGGGAAAAACTGTTTTTT.

The chain links TRBV5-1 to TRBJ2-3; 8 bases agree with TRBD2. Germline lookup yields CDR1 SGHRS and CDR2 YFSETQ. The length of the CDR3 is 15 residues. J was trimmed by 1 base and V by 4 bases; bases with no gene match: 5. CDR3 sequence reads: CASSLEAGGTDTQYF. CDR3 bases: TGCGCCAGCAGCCTCGAAGCGGGAGGCACAGATACGCAGTATTTT.

The J gene is TRBJ1-3, the V gene TRBV9, with 8 bases matching TRBD1. The CDR3 covers 14 residues. Germline CDR1 is SGDLS and CDR2 is YYNGEE. V was pared by 3 bases and J by 4 bases, with 3 bases of the junction left unmatched. The CDR3: CASSAQGGGNTIYF. CDR3 nucleotide sequence: TGTGCCAGCAGCGCACAGGGGGGAGGAAACACCATATATTTT.

The rearrangement links TRBV15 to TRBJ1-2; D gene ambiguous. From germline, CDR1 is LNHNV and CDR2 YYDKDF (reference sequence). The CDR3 sequence is 15 residues long. Deletions cut 0 bases from V and 3 bases from J, with 11 bases between. CDR3 DNA: TGTGCCACCAGCAGAGATACCGGGCGGGACTATGGCTACACCTTC. Translated, it gives CATSRDTGRDYGYTF. The entire variable domain, with the rest obtained from reference TRBV15 and TRBJ1-2, is as follows: DAMVIQNPRYQVTQFGKPVTLSCSQTLNHNVMYWYQQKSSQAPKLLFHYYDKDFNNEADTPDNFQSRRPNTSFCFLDIRSPGLGDTAMYLCATSRDTGRDYGYTFGSGTRLTVV.

The gene calls are TRBV28 and TRBJ2-4, with 7 nucleotides matching TRBD2. The V gene's germline CDR1 is MDHEN and CDR2 SYDVKM. V lost 6 bases to trimming and J lost 0 bases; unmatched junction nucleotides: 14. The CDR3 spans 18 residues. The CDR3 sequence: CASSETSRGDLAKNIQYF. The CDR3 DNA sequence: TGTGCCAGCAGCGAGACTAGCCGAGGAGACCTAGCCAAAAACATTCAGTACTTC.

The chain joins TRBV5-1 to TRBJ2-1, with 7 nucleotides matching TRBD2. With V trimmed by 4 bases and J by 6 bases, 22 bases remained unmatched. Looked up from germline, CDR1 is SGHRS and CDR2 is YFSETQ. The CDR3 length is 19 residues. CDR3 sequence (DNA): TGCGCCAGCAGCGGGACCTTCGAGTGGTTTGGCGGGAGCGGCAATGAGCAGTTCTTC. Translation gives CASSGTFEWFGGSGNEQFF.

J is TRBJ1-1 and V is TRBV27; no clear D. This CDR3 has 13 residues. The germline V gene encodes CDR1 MNHEY and CDR2 SMNVEV (reference sequence). V was trimmed by 2 bases and J by 11 bases, leaving 15 bases between them. In DNA form, the CDR3 reads TGTGCCAGCAGTTTACGTAGAGGGCGGTTGGCTTTCTTT. The encoded protein is CASSLRRGRLAFF.

This rearrangement joins TRBV11-2 to TRBJ2-7, with D unresolved. The CDR3 is 11 amino acids. V lost 1 base to trimming and J lost 4 bases, with 2 bases between them. Per germline, CDR1 SGHAT and CDR2 FQNNGV. The CDR3 loop reads CASSLAYEQYF. The DNA for the CDR3 is TGTGCCAGCAGCTTAGCGTACGAGCAGTACTTC. Full variable domain (missing parts from reference TRBV11-2 and TRBJ2-7): EAGVAQSPRYKIIEKRQSVAFWCNPISGHATLYWYQQILGQGPKLLIQFQNNGVVDDSQLPKDRFSAERLKGVDSTLKIQPAKLEDSAVYLCASSLAYEQYFGPGTRLTVT.

CDR3: CASSLGTLQGGTGELFF. The DNA for the CDR3 is TGTGCCAGCAGCTTAGGAACCCTCCAAGGGGGCACCGGGGAGCTGTTTTTT. This chain joins TRBV7-6 and TRBJ2-2, with D maybe TRBD1 (6 bases). Trimming left V 1 base short and J 4 bases short, with 16 bases between. The CDR3 sequence is 17 residues long. Per germline, CDR1 SGHVS and CDR2 FNYEAQ.

The rearrangement uses TRBV10-1 and TRBJ2-1, with TRBD1 matching 11 bases. CDR1 and CDR2 (germline): WNHNN, SYGVQD (reference sequence). V shed 0 bases, J shed 7 bases, and the junction held 5 bases outside the gene matches. The CDR3 is 16 residues long. This chain's CDR3 is CASSESTGQGANEQFF. The CDR3 DNA follows: TGCGCCAGCAGTGAGTCGACTGGACAGGGGGCAAATGAGCAGTTCTTC.

The chain is built from TRBV7-6 and TRBJ2-3; 11 bases agree with TRBD2. CDR3 length: 16 residues. Trimming cost V 7 bases and J 2 bases; bases outside gene matches: 8. CDR1 and CDR2 (germline): SGHVS, FNYEAQ. The CDR3 reads CASNQVAGGSTDTQYF. As DNA, the CDR3 is TGTGCCAGCAACCAGGTAGCGGGAGGGTCCACAGATACGCAGTATTTT.

The gene calls are TRBV27 and TRBJ2-7; D call uncertain. The CDR3 length is 14 residues. Germline V gives CDR1 MNHEY, CDR2 SMNVEV (reference sequence). V was cut by 5 bases and J by 5 bases, with 16 bases left in between. This CDR3 is CASSPPYKANEQYF. CDR3 bases: TGTGCCAGCAGTCCACCCTATAAAGCAAACGAGCAGTACTTC.

The chain employs TRBV28 and TRBJ1-2, with 8 bases aligning to TRBD1. The germline gives CDR1 MDHEN, CDR2 SYDVKM. The CDR3 consists of 13 residues. V lost 7 bases to trimming and J lost 6 bases; unmatched junction nucleotides: 7. CDR3 DNA sequence: TGTGCCAGCACTGCAGGGGGCCGGAATGGCTACACCTTC. Translating gives CASTAGGRNGYTF.

In nucleotides, the CDR3 is TGCGCCAGCAGTTCCGGGACTAGCCTAGGCGGGGAGCTGTTTTTT. Translated: CASSSGTSLGGELFF. The chain uses TRBV5-1 and TRBJ2-2, with 9 bases fitting TRBD2. The CDR3 spans 15 residues. The germline gives CDR1 SGHRS, CDR2 YFSETQ. V was pared by 5 bases and J by 7 bases, with 9 bases of the junction left unmatched. Combining the CDR3 with reference TRBV5-1 and TRBJ2-2 gives the whole variable domain KAGVTQTPRYLIKTRGQQVTLSCSPISGHRSVSWYQQTPGQGLQFLFEYFSETQRNKGNFPGRFSGRQFSNSRSEMNVSTLELGDSALYLCASSSGTSLGGELFFGEGSRLTVL.